Shown below are 14 T cell receptor beta chains from a single sample sequenced in a study of blood T cell repertoires in COVID-19. TCRdb's copy holds only in-frame clones and misses some; the assay was immunoSEQ multiplex PCR. The sample shows more than 250,000 clones, around nine tenths of them seen only once. The sample was PBMCs or T cells enriched from blood (not recorded which). These receptors came from a woman aged 18-29 years who had recovered from COVID-19.

This clone appeared once. V gene TRBV30 combines with J gene TRBJ2-3, with 8 positions matching TRBD2. CDR3 length: 13 residues. Per the germline V gene, CDR1 is GTSNPN and CDR2 is SVGIG (reference sequence). Germline trimming cut 5 bases from V and 12 bases from J; bases unmatched to any gene: 13. CDR3 bases: TGTGCCTGGGGCAGAGGGCTAGCGGGTGATCAGTATTTT. It is translated as CAWGRGLAGDQYF.

V is TRBV28 and J is TRBJ2-7; 12 positions match TRBD2. This CDR3 is built from 19 residues. V shed 3 bases, J shed 0 bases, and the junction held 12 bases outside the gene matches. The V gene's germline CDR1 is MDHEN and CDR2 SYDVKM. CDR3 protein: CASSFPRRGLAGTSYEQYF. The CDR3 bases are TGTGCCAGCAGTTTCCCCAGGAGAGGACTAGCGGGGACCTCCTACGAGCAGTACTTC.

V is TRBV5-6 and J is TRBJ2-1; 9 bases are a match to TRBD1. Per germline, CDR1 SGHDT and CDR2 YYEEEE. Trimming removed 2 bases from V and 6 bases from J; junction bases left unmatched: 6. The CDR3 has 15 amino acids. CDR3 coding DNA: TGTGCCAGCAGCTTCGGGACAGGGCCCCTCAATGAGCAGTTCTTC. Amino acids: CASSFGTGPLNEQFF.

Remarks on this clone: This sample includes further DNA sequences coding for the same CDR3. The chain combines TRBV12-3 or TRBV12-4 with TRBJ1-6, with no clear D. V gave up 2 bases and J gave up 8 bases, with 7 bases separating them. This CDR3 comprises 13 residues. The chain's CDR3 is CASSLTTDSPLHF. CDR3 nucleotide sequence: TGTGCCAGCAGTTTAACTACGGATTCACCCCTCCACTTT.

The chain carries TRBV13 and TRBJ2-7; a weak D match, TRBD1 (6 bases). The CDR3 has 14 residues. Germline CDR1 reads PRHDT; CDR2 reads FYEKMQ (reference sequence). V dropped 4 bases and J dropped 2 bases, with 12 bases sitting between them. In nucleotides, the CDR3 is TGTGCCAGCAGCTCTATGGGACATGCCTACGAGCAGTACTTC. Residues: CASSSMGHAYEQYF.

The rearrangement links TRBV4-3 to TRBJ1-2; D is possibly TRBD1 (6 bases). Germline loops: CDR1 LGHNA, CDR2 YSLEER. The CDR3 is 15 residues long. Trimming left V 2 bases short and J 3 bases short, with 13 bases between. The CDR3 coding sequence is TGCGCCAGCAGCCAATCGCAGGGGACGGACTATGGCTACACCTTC. Its translation is CASSQSQGTDYGYTF.

The genes are TRBV24-1 and TRBJ1-2; D uncertain. Trimming shortened V by 3 bases and J by 4 bases, and 14 bases separated the two germline ends. The CDR3 has 15 amino acids. Germline-derived CDR1 and CDR2 are KGHDR and SFDVKD. The CDR3 spells CATSDGGSWRYGYTF. In nucleotides, the CDR3 is TGTGCCACCAGTGATGGAGGCAGTTGGCGCTATGGCTACACCTTC.

This chain connects TRBV24-1 to TRBJ1-1; D perhaps matches TRBD1 (6 bases). V lost 4 bases to trimming and J lost 8 bases, with 13 bases between them. The germline V gene has CDR1 KGHDR and CDR2 SFDVKD. The CDR3 spans 13 residues. CDR3: CATSETGTSEAFF. CDR3 DNA sequence: TGTGCCACCAGTGAGACCGGGACATCCGAAGCTTTCTTT.

The CDR3 region is CASSLGSGRNQPQHF. The CDR3 DNA reads as TGTGCCAGCAGCTTAGGATCGGGTCGCAATCAGCCCCAGCATTTT. The chain combines TRBV7-8 with TRBJ1-5; no reliable D call. The germline V and J ends were trimmed by 1 base and 2 bases, with 9 bases remaining between them. The germline gives CDR1 SGHVS, CDR2 FQNEAQ. The CDR3 extends over 15 amino acids. Supplemented by reference TRBV7-8 and TRBJ1-5, the full variable domain reads GAGVSQSPRYKVAKRGQDVALRCDPISGHVSLFWYQQALGQGPEFLTYFQNEAQLDKSGLPSDRFFAERPEGSVSTLKIQRTQQEDSAVYLCASSLGSGRNQPQHFGDGTRLSIL.

The CDR3 protein is CASSHSPLAGVWNEQFF. The CDR3 DNA reads as TGTGCCAGCAGTCACTCCCCTTTAGCGGGAGTTTGGAATGAGCAGTTCTTC. The chain is built from TRBV27 and TRBJ2-1; 9 bases are shared with TRBD2. Germline trimming cut 5 bases from V and 7 bases from J; bases unmatched to any gene: 15. The CDR3 length is 17 residues. Germline V gives CDR1 MNHEY, CDR2 SMNVEV (reference sequence).

As DNA, the CDR3 is TGTGCCAGCAGCCAGTTCGGTCTAACGAGCTCCTACAATGAGCAGTTCTTC. It yields the protein CASSQFGLTSSYNEQFF. The J gene is TRBJ2-1, the V gene TRBV3-1 (or the pseudogene TRBV3-2); D is ambiguous. Germline V gene lookup returns CDR1 LGHDT and CDR2 YNNKEL (reference sequence). The CDR3 runs 17 residues. V was clipped by 3 bases and J by 0 bases, with 15 bases between them.

This sequence joins TRBV6-5 and TRBJ2-7, with 9 bases lining up with TRBD2. This CDR3 has 16 residues. CDR1 and CDR2 (germline): MNHEY, SVGAGI. J gave up 2 bases and V 0 bases, and 5 bases lay outside the gene matches. In DNA, the CDR3 is TGTGCCAGCAGTTACTCTATTAGCGGGAGACCCTACGAGCAGTACTTC. Amino acids: CASSYSISGRPYEQYF.

The chain is built from TRBV29-1 and TRBJ2-1; D is perhaps TRBD2 (6 bases). The CDR3 has 16 residues. Germline V lookup: CDR1 SQVTM, CDR2 ANQGSEA. Trimming took off 0 bases at V and 0 bases at J, with 12 bases between the two ends. Here the CDR3 DNA reads TGCAGCGTTGAAGATCCGGGACTTAGCTCCTACAATGAGCAGTTCTTC. As protein: CSVEDPGLSSYNEQFF.

The chain links TRBV29-1 to TRBJ2-2; the D is unclear. Germline CDR1 SQVTM, CDR2 ANQGSEA. V dropped 7 bases and J dropped 1 base, with 13 bases sitting between them. The CDR3 is made up of 14 amino acids. DNA of the CDR3: TGCAGCGCTCTATATCCCGGGAACACCGGGGAGCTGTTTTTT. Protein product: CSALYPGNTGELFF.